A single sample gave rise to the 18 T cell receptor beta chains below, sequenced in a study of blood T cells in healthy people across ages. Using a J-beta primer mix together with a sample-barcoded 5' primer, a second PCR was run for roughly 6 to 11 cycles. TCRdb called the 5' RACE reads again in MiXCR, with one record for every CDR3 protein. Of 450,000 to 600,000 distinct CDR3 sequences listed, roughly a quarter are singletons. This sample also appeared in a second study, on T cells of mothers and their children.

The sample was blood. These receptors all come from a boy younger than 10 in good health.

The chain employs TRBV29-1 and TRBJ2-7, with 13 bases lining up with TRBD2. CDR3 length equals 11 residues. Trimming at V came to 7 bases and at J to 6 bases, leaving 0 bases not matched to a gene. Germline V gene sequence: CDR1 SQVTM, CDR2 ANQGSEA. CDR3 nucleotides: TGCAGCGGGACTAGCGGGAGCGAGCAGTACTTC. As protein: CSGTSGSEQYF.

The chain has TRBV4-1 and TRBJ1-5; the match to TRBD1 covers 7 bases. The germline CDR1 and CDR2 sequences are MGHRA and YSYEKL. The CDR3 runs to 14 residues. J gave up 7 bases and V 2 bases, and 5 bases lay outside the gene matches. The CDR3 is CASSQRTQGQPQHF. The CDR3 coding sequence is TGCGCCAGCAGCCAAAGGACACAGGGGCAGCCCCAGCATTTT.

This clonotype was counted ten times or more. The chain recombines TRBV30 with TRBJ2-5, with D possibly TRBD2 on 6 matching bases. Trimming left V 1 base short and J 11 bases short, with 20 bases between. The CDR3 is 14 amino acids. Germline lookup yields CDR1 GTSNPN and CDR2 SVGIG (reference sequence). CDR3 in DNA: TGTGCCTGGAGTGCCTCCTCCCGGGGGAGCGGGCAGTACTTC. Translation: CAWSASSRGSGQYF.

This clonotype was found a few times. The V and J genes are TRBV20-1 and TRBJ2-3, with D maybe TRBD2 (6 bases). Trimming cost V 4 bases and J 0 bases, with 17 bases left between them. Germline values: CDR1 DFQATT, CDR2 SNEGSKA (reference sequence). This CDR3 comprises 16 residues. The CDR3 DNA follows: TGCAGTGCTACCGGGACTCCCCAATCAAGCACAGATACGCAGTATTTT. It yields the protein CSATGTPQSSTDTQYF.

This clonotype was counted between two and nine times. This chain links TRBV6-1 with TRBJ2-6; D is uncertain. The CDR3 runs 13 residues. V shed 3 bases and J shed 7 bases, with 7 bases lying between them. Germline assignment: CDR1 MNHNS and CDR2 SASEGT. DNA for the CDR3: TGTGCCAGCAGTGAGATAACAGCCAACGTCCTGACTTTC. It yields the protein CASSEITANVLTF.

This rearrangement joins TRBV29-1 to TRBJ2-5; perhaps D is TRBD1 or TRBD2 (5 bases each). The CDR3 sequence is 13 residues long. The germline V gene has CDR1 SQVTM and CDR2 ANQGSEA. Trimming removed 8 bases from V and 5 bases from J, with 18 bases in between. DNA of the CDR3: TGCAGCTCGGACACGGAGGCCGGGGAGACCCAGTACTTC. Encoded protein: CSSDTEAGETQYF.

The chain recombines TRBV18 with TRBJ2-5; D may be TRBD2 (6 bases). Germline CDR1 KGHSH, CDR2 LQKENI. The CDR3 length is 13 residues. The V gene lost 4 bases and the J gene lost 5 bases, with 11 bases spanning the gap. CDR3 loop: CASSRGTVETQYF. Written as DNA, the CDR3 is TGTGCCAGCTCACGCGGGACGGTGGAGACCCAGTACTTC.

The V gene is TRBV5-5, the J gene TRBJ1-3, with a possible D match to TRBD1 (6 bases). CDR3 length: 16 amino acids. V shed 4 bases and J shed 4 bases, with 18 bases lying between them. Germline V CDR1 and CDR2: SGHKS, YYEKEE (reference sequence). Here the CDR3 reads CASSQDGGQRGNTIYF. The CDR3 nucleotides read TGTGCCAGCAGCCAGGATGGGGGACAAAGGGGAAACACCATATATTTT.

This clonotype was picked up many times. The V call is TRBV29-1, the J call TRBJ1-1; the D gene is possibly TRBD1 (5 bases). V lost 6 bases and J lost 4, with 15 bases in between. The CDR3 runs to 13 residues. CDR1 and CDR2 from the germline V gene are SQVTM and ANQGSEA. The CDR3 DNA reads TGCAGCGTGGCCCAGGGTTTCAGCACTGAAGCTTTCTTT. This sequence encodes CSVAQGFSTEAFF.

The rearrangement joins TRBV11-2 to TRBJ2-3; D gene uncertain. The germline V gene has CDR1 SGHAT and CDR2 FQNNGV. V gave up 3 bases and J gave up 1 base, with 8 bases separating them. The CDR3 covers 14 residues. The CDR3 sequence: CASSFSRGTDTQYF. The CDR3 bases are TGTGCCAGCAGCTTTTCCCGGGGCACAGATACGCAGTATTTT.

This clonotype was picked up a small number of times. The chain joins TRBV10-3 to TRBJ1-2; D uncertain. The CDR3 length is 15 residues. V gave up 9 bases and J gave up 0 bases, with 17 bases separating them. Germline V gene data show CDR1 as ENHRY and CDR2 as SYGVKD. The CDR3 is CAIGPERASNYGYTF. The CDR3 bases are TGTGCCATTGGGCCCGAGCGGGCTTCTAACTATGGCTACACCTTC.

This chain links TRBV4-3 with TRBJ1-4, with D hard to call. This CDR3 is built from 15 residues. Per the germline V gene, CDR1 is LGHNA and CDR2 is YSLEER. Trimming cost V 4 bases and J 3 bases, with 12 bases left between them. The DNA for the CDR3 is TGCGCCAGCAGCCTCTGGACGGCATCTAATGAAAAACTGTTTTTT. Protein: CASSLWTASNEKLFF.

The V gene is TRBV7-8, the J gene TRBJ2-7, with 8 positions matching TRBD1. The germline CDR1 and CDR2 sequences are SGHVS and FQNEAQ. V was clipped by 6 bases and J by 7 bases; unmatched bases: 14. The CDR3 loop spans 15 amino acids. For the CDR3, the DNA is TGTGCCAGCAGAGATTCGAACAGGGGGGTAGGAGAGCAGTACTTC. Translated, it gives CASRDSNRGVGEQYF.

The table lists this clonotype with a few counts. V usage is TRBV12-3 or TRBV12-4 and J usage is TRBJ2-5; 7 positions match TRBD1. The tail of the sequence fits TRBJ2-7 better, so the J call may be wrong. The CDR3 spans 15 residues. The CDR3 loop reads CASSPGQIDPYEQYF. The CDR3 coding sequence is TGTGCCAGCAGCCCGGGACAGATTGATCCCTACGAGCAGTACTTC.

This clonotype came up a few times. The chain has TRBV7-9 and TRBJ1-1, with D possibly TRBD1 on 5 matching bases. Germline CDR1 is SEHNR and CDR2 is FQNEAQ (reference sequence). The CDR3 totals 12 residues. V was shortened by 4 bases and J by 7 bases, with 10 bases between the two germline ends. CDR3 sequence (DNA): TGTGCCAGCAGCTCCCGACAGCTTGAAGCTTTCTTT. Translating gives CASSSRQLEAFF. The whole variable domain, remainder taken from reference TRBV7-9 and TRBJ1-1, is DTGVSQNPRHKITKRGQNVTFRCDPISEHNRLYWYRQTLGQGPEFLTYFQNEAQLEKSRLLSDRFSAERPKGSFSTLEIQRTEQGDSAMYLCASSSRQLEAFFGQGTRLTVV.

The chain carries TRBV5-1 and TRBJ2-2, with D hard to call. V shed 0 bases and J shed 5 bases, with 11 bases lying between them. Germline loops: CDR1 SGHRS, CDR2 YFSETQ. The CDR3 consists of 15 residues. The CDR3 region is CASSLEVSWTGELFF. CDR3 in DNA: TGCGCCAGCAGCTTGGAGGTCAGCTGGACCGGGGAGCTGTTTTTT. Drawing the rest from reference TRBV5-1 and TRBJ2-2, the complete variable domain is KAGVTQTPRYLIKTRGQQVTLSCSPISGHRSVSWYQQTPGQGLQFLFEYFSETQRNKGNFPGRFSGRQFSNSRSEMNVSTLELGDSALYLCASSLEVSWTGELFFGEGSRLTVL.

The chain employs TRBV9 and TRBJ2-5; D not certain. Germline V gene sequence: CDR1 SGDLS, CDR2 YYNGEE. The CDR3 is 12 residues long. The germline V and J ends were trimmed by 3 bases and 4 bases, with 7 bases remaining between them. CDR3 nucleotide sequence: TGTGCCAGCAGCGCCCCGGGAGAGACCCAGTACTTC. Translation gives CASSAPGETQYF.

The genes are TRBV5-1 and TRBJ2-5, with 8 bases that match TRBD1. There are 14 residues in the CDR3. Trimming took 9 bases from V and 0 from J; bases not matched to a gene: 7. In germline, CDR1 is SGHRS, CDR2 YFSETQ. CDR3 in DNA: TGCGCCACCACGACAGGGGAGGACCAAGAGACCCAGTACTTC. Encoded protein: CATTTGEDQETQYF.